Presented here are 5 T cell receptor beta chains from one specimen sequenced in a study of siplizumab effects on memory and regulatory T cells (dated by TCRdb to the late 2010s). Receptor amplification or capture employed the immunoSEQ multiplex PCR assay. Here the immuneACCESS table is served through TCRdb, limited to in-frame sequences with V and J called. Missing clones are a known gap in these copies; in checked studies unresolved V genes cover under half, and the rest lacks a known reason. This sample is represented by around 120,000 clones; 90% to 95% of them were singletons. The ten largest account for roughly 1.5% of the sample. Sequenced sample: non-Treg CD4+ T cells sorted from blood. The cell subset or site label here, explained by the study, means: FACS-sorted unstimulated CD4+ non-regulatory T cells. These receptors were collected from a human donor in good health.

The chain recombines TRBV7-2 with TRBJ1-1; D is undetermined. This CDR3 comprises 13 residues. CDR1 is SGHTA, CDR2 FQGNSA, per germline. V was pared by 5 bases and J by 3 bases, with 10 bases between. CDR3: CASSPIRYTEAFF. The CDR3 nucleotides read TGTGCCAGCAGCCCGATTAGGTACACTGAAGCTTTCTTT.

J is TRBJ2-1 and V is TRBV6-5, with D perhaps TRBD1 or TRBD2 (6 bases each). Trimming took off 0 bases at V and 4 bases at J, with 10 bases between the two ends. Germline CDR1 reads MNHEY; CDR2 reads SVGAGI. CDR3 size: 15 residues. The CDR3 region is CASSYSGGRYNEQFF. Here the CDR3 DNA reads TGTGCCAGCAGTTACTCTGGGGGGCGGTACAATGAGCAGTTCTTC.

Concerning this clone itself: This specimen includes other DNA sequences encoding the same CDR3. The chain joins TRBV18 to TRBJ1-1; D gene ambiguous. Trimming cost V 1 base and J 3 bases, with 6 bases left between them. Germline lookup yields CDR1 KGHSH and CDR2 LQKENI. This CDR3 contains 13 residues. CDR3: CASSPLGDTEAFF. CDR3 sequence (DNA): TGTGCCAGCTCACCACTCGGAGACACTGAAGCTTTCTTT. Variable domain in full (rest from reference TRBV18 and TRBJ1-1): NAGVMQNPRHLVRRRGQEARLRCSPMKGHSHVYWYRQLPEEGLKFMVYLQKENIIDESGMPKERFSAEFPKEGPSILRIQQVVRGDSAAYFCASSPLGDTEAFFGQGTRLTVV.

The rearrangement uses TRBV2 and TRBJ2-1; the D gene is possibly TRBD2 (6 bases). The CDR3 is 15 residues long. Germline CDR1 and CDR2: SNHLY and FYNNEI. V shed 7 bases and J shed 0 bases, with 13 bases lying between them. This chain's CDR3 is CASKGTSSSYNEQFF. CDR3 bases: TGTGCCAGCAAAGGGACTTCAAGCTCCTACAATGAGCAGTTCTTC.

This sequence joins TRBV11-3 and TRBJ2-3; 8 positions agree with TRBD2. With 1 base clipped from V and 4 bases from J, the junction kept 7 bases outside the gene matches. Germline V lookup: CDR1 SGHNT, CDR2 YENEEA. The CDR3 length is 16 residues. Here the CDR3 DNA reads TGTGCCAGCAGCTTAGGGCCCAGCGGGAGCGCAGATACGCAGTATTTT. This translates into CASSLGPSGSADTQYF.